The present entry profiles one TCR beta chain with its context. The target antigen is unknown. The sample originates from a study of lymphopenia after photon versus proton radiotherapy. Study results and limitations: Larger post-nadir TCR diversity loss correlated inversely with survival in deceased patients. After the lymphocyte nadir, photon-treated repertoires showed oligoclonal expansion, especially of CD8+ Temra cells.

Germline V lookup: CDR1 SGHDT, CDR2 YYEEEE. The CDR3 totals 13 residues. The germline V and J ends were trimmed by 4 bases and 8 bases, with 15 bases remaining between them. Using immunoSEQ multiplex PCR, the repertoire was profiled, and TCRdb retains in-frame clones only, with some absent. The sample shows some 20,000 clones, around nine tenths of them seen only once. This specimen consisted of peripheral blood, obtained from a patient treated with photon-based radiotherapy. The TCR originated in a man aged 55 to 70 with pancreatic cancer. The genes are TRBV5-6 and TRBJ1-2, with D possibly matching TRBD1 (6 bases). In DNA form, the CDR3 reads TGTGCCAGCAGCGGAGGGACAACCATCGGCTACACCTTC. This codes for CASSGGTTIGYTF.